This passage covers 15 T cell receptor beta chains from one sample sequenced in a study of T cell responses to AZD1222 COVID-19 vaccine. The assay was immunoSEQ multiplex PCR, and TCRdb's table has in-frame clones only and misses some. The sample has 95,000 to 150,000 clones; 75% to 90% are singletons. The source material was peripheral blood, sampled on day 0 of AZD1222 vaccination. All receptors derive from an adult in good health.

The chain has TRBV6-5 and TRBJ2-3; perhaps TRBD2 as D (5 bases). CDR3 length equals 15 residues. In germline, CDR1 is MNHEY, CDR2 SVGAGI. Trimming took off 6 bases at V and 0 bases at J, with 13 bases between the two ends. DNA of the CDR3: TGTGCCAGCAGCTCGGGAACGACGAGCACAGATACGCAGTATTTT. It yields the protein CASSSGTTSTDTQYF.

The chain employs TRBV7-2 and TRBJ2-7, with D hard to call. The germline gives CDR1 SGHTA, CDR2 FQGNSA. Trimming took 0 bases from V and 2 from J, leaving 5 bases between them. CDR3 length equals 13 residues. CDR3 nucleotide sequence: TGTGCCAGCAGCTTAGCAGCAACCTACGAGCAGTACTTC. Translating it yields CASSLAATYEQYF. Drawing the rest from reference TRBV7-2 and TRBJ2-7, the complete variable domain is GAGVSQSPSNKVTEKGKDVELRCDPISGHTALYWYRQSLGQGLEFLIYFQGNSAPDKSGLPSDRFSAERTGGSVSTLTIQRTQQEDSAVYLCASSLAATYEQYFGPGTRLTVT.

In DNA form, the CDR3 reads TGTGCCAGCATCAATTGGGGGAGGGGCACCGGGGAGCTGTTTTTT. The encoded protein is CASINWGRGTGELFF. The chain joins TRBV6-5 to TRBJ2-2; TRBD2 matches at 7 bases. CDR1 is MNHEY, CDR2 SVGAGI, per germline. The V gene end was trimmed by 7 bases and the J gene end by 4 bases; junction bases not matched to a gene: 9. There are 15 residues in the CDR3.

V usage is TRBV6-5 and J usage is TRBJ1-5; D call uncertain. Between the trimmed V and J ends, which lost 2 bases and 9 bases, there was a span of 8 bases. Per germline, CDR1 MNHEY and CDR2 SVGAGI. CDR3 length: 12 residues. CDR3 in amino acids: CASSYPWGPQHF. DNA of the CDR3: TGTGCCAGCAGTTACCCGTGGGGGCCCCAGCATTTT.

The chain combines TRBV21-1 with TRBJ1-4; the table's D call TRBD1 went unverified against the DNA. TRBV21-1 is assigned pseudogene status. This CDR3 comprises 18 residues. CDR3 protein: CASSKAPDRGRGNEKLFF. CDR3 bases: TGTGCCAGCAGCAAGGCGCCGGACAGGGGTAGGGGGAATGAAAAACTGTTTTTT.

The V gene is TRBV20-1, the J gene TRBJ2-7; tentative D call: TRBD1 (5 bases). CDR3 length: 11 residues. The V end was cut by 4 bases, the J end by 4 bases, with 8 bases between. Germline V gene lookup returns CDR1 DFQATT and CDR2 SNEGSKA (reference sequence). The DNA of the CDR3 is TGCAGTGCTACCCCAGGGTACGAGCAGTACTTC. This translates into CSATPGYEQYF.

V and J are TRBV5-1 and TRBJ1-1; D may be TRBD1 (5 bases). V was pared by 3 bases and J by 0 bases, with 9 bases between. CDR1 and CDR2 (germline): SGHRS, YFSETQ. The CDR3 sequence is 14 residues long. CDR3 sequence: CASSWGTLNTEAFF. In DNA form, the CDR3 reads TGCGCCAGCAGCTGGGGGACGTTGAACACTGAAGCTTTCTTT.

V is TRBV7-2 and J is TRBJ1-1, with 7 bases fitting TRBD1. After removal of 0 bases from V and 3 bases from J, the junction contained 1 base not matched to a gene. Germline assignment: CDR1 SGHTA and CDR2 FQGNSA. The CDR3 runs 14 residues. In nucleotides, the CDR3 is TGTGCCAGCAGCTTAGCGGGACAGTACACTGAAGCTTTCTTT. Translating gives CASSLAGQYTEAFF.

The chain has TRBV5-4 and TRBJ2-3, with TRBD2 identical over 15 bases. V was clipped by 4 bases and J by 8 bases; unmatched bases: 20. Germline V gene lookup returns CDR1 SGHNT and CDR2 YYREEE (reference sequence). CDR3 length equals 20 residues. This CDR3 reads CASSGRTGTSGRPRFLTQYF. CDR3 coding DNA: TGTGCCAGCAGCGGACGAACCGGGACTAGCGGGAGGCCGCGGTTTCTTACGCAGTATTTT.

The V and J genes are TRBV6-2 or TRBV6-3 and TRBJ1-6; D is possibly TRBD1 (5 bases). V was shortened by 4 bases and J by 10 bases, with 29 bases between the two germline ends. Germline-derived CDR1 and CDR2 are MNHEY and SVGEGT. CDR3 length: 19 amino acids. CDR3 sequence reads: CASSFPRGRDSTTGSPLHF. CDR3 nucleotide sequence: TGTGCCAGCAGTTTTCCCCGAGGGAGGGACTCGACAACGGGATCACCCCTCCACTTT.

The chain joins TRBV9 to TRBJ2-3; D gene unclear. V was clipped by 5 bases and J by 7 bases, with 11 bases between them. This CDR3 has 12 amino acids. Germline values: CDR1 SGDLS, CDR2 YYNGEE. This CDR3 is CASSFNWNTQYF. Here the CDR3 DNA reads TGTGCCAGCAGTTTCAATTGGAATACGCAGTATTTT.

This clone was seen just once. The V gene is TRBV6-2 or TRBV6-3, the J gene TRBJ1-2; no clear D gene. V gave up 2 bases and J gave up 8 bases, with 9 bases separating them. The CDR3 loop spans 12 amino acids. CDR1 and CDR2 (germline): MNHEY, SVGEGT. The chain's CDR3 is CASSYGDLGYTF. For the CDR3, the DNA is TGTGCCAGCAGTTACGGTGACTTGGGCTACACCTTC.

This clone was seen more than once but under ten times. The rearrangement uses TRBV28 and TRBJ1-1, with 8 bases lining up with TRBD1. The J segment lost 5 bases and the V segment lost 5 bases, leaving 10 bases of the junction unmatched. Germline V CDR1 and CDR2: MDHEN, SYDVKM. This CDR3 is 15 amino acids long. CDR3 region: CASSISTGGWTEAFF. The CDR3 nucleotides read TGTGCCAGCAGTATCTCTACAGGGGGTTGGACTGAAGCTTTCTTT.

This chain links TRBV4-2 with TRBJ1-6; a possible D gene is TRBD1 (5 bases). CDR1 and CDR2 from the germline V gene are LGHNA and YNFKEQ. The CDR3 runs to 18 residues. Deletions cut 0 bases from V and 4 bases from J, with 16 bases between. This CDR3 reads CASSQEPTGTEYNSPLHF. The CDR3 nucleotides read TGTGCCAGCAGCCAAGAACCCACCGGGACGGAATATAATTCACCCCTCCACTTT.

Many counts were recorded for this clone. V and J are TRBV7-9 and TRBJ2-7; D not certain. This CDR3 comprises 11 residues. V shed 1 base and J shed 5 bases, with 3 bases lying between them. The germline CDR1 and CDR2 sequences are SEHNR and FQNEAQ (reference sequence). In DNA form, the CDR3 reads TGTGCCAGCAGCTTAGACAACGAGCAGTACTTC. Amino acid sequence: CASSLDNEQYF.